The T cell receptor beta chain described here comes from a study of cytomegalovirus exposure and HLA in healthy donors. This clone has just a few counts. Its target is unknown. The study ran its PCR with 60 Vbeta and 13 Jbeta primers. Sequencing was performed with immunoSEQ multiplex PCR; in TCRdb, only in-frame clones are kept and a portion is missing. In the table there are some 40,000 clones, around 50% of which are singletons. General study findings and limits: A later analysis showed TCR association rates differing by HLA locus, peaking at DRB1 and lowest at HLA-C. Under in vitro conditions, three CMV-associated chains were confirmed as specific for CMV antigens.

The CDR3 length is 14 residues. Looked up from germline, CDR1 is SGHDT and CDR2 is YYEEEE. Trimming cost V 1 base and J 8 bases; bases outside gene matches: 3. Although they were nominally healthy when sampled, donors likely had unrecorded immune exposures. This receptor was taken from a woman in her 40s in good health and CMV-seropositive. The sample was PBMCs. This chain joins TRBV5-6 and TRBJ1-3; 10 nucleotides agree with TRBD1. CDR3 protein: CASSLQGQGHTIYF. In nucleotides, the CDR3 is TGTGCCAGCAGCTTGCAGGGACAGGGGCACACCATATATTTT. The full variable domain, with the rest looked up from reference TRBV5-6 and TRBJ1-3, is DAGVTQSPTHLIKTRGQQVTLRCSPKSGHDTVSWYQQALGQGPQFIFQYYEEEERQRGNFPDRFSGHQFPNYSSELNVNALLLGDSALYLCASSLQGQGHTIYFGEGSWLTVV.